This T cell receptor beta chain was sequenced during a study of blood T cell repertoires in COVID-19. Here immunoSEQ multiplex PCR was the method, and the copy in TCRdb shows in-frame clones only, minus some. The profile covers a few hundred thousand clones, with about 88% appearing a single time and approximately 5% taken by the ten largest. V was cut by 4 bases and J by 4 bases, with 11 bases left in between. The CDR3 has 13 residues. Germline CDR1 is SGHNT and CDR2 is YYREEE (reference sequence). Sequenced: peripheral blood. This TCR derives from a woman aged 40 to 50 who had recovered from COVID-19. The rearrangement joins TRBV5-4 to TRBJ1-2; D perhaps matches TRBD1 (6 bases). In nucleotides, the CDR3 is TGTGCCAGCAGCCAACGAGGGGGCTATGGCTACACCTTC. Amino acids: CASSQRGGYGYTF.